A single T cell receptor (beta chain) is shown here with its context. This CDR3 has 13 residues. Trimming removed 4 bases from V and 6 bases from J, with 11 bases in between. CDR1 and CDR2 from the germline V gene are SGHDT and YYEEEE. TCRdb analysed the multiplex PCR reads with MiXCR anew, one entry per CDR3 protein. The data contain about 7,600 distinct CDR3 sequences, 65% to 75% of them singletons. The sample belongs to a study of breast tumors, draining lymph nodes, adjacent tissues. This chain uses TRBV5-6 with TRBJ2-1; tentatively, D is TRBD1 (5 bases). Sequenced: tumor-adjacent breast tissue. This TCR came from a female donor with breast cancer. Some clones in this sample may be carry-over from other donors' samples. CDR3 sequence: CASSTGHLNEQFF. Here the CDR3 DNA reads TGTGCCAGCAGCACAGGACATCTCAATGAGCAGTTCTTC.